This T cell receptor (beta chain) was captured in a study of shared clonotypes between healthy human individuals. Study-wide points: Expectations were that clonotype sharing among donors would be affected by sequencing depth.

Each of the donors was a healthy adult who was HIV-negative and had not had a recent acute infection or vaccination. Each sample came from a Caucasian adult donor living in Nashville, Tennessee. As to this clone: Its antigen is as yet unknown.

This CDR3 contains 14 residues. Germline assignment: CDR1 SGDLS and CDR2 YYNGEE. The germline V and J ends were trimmed by 0 bases and 2 bases, with 7 bases remaining between them. Running of the assay took place at deep level. Measured with immunoSEQ multiplex PCR; TCRdb has only the in-frame clones, and not every one. The sample holds roughly 1.4 million clones; 97% to 99% are singletons and the top ten take about 0.4%. Sample: naive CD4+ T cells sorted from blood. Sample subset: CD45RA+ positively selected. J is TRBJ2-3 and V is TRBV9; D remains ambiguous. This TCR was recovered from a man aged 25 to 40 in good health. The CDR3 nucleotides are TGTGCCAGCAGCGTAGGGAGTAACACAGATACGCAGTATTTT. Its protein is CASSVGSNTDTQYF.